Following are 7 T cell receptor beta chains from one sample sequenced in a study of shared clonotypes between healthy human individuals. Measured with immunoSEQ multiplex PCR; TCRdb has only the in-frame clones, and not every one. Found here are over a million clones, roughly 97% of them singletons; the top ten hold roughly 1.1%. Sequenced: naive CD4+ T cells sorted from blood. The subset denotes: CD45RA+ positively selected. The receptor set was obtained from a man aged 30 to 39 in good health.

The chain employs TRBV6-5 and TRBJ1-1, with D unclear. CDR1 and CDR2 from the germline V gene are MNHEY and SVGAGI. This CDR3 region has 15 residues. V lost 4 bases, J lost 2 bases, and 14 bases lay in between. The CDR3 DNA is TGTGCCAGCAGTTTCGGTGGGCTAAAAAACACTGAAGCTTTCTTT. Protein product: CASSFGGLKNTEAFF.

Only one count was recorded for this clone. The CDR3 sequence is CASRLGSGSYEQYF. As DNA, the CDR3 is TGTGCAAGTCGCTTAGGATCGGGGTCCTACGAGCAGTACTTC. This chain connects TRBV12-2 to TRBJ2-7; the D call TRBD2 from the table was never checked on the DNA. TRBV12-2 is designated a pseudogene. The CDR3 spans 14 residues.

The chain links TRBV2 to TRBJ2-1; D is uncertain. The CDR3 runs 12 residues. Between the trimmed V and J ends, which lost 6 bases and 5 bases, there was a span of 8 bases. CDR1 and CDR2 from the germline V gene are SNHLY and FYNNEI. The CDR3 DNA sequence: TGTGCCAGCAGCGAGAGTAACAATGAGCAGTTCTTC. This gives the protein CASSESNNEQFF.

The chain is built from TRBV18 and TRBJ1-5; D is possibly TRBD1 (5 bases). This CDR3 has 16 amino acids. From germline, CDR1 is KGHSH and CDR2 LQKENI. V gave up 3 bases and J gave up 3 bases, with 15 bases separating them. CDR3 loop: CASSPDAGRINQPQHF. DNA of the CDR3: TGTGCCAGCTCACCGGACGCAGGGAGAATCAATCAGCCCCAGCATTTT.

The chain employs TRBV28 and TRBJ2-3; 8 bases match TRBD2. Germline trimming cut 5 bases from V and 4 bases from J; bases unmatched to any gene: 14. The CDR3 totals 17 residues. CDR1 and CDR2 from the germline V gene are MDHEN and SYDVKM. CDR3 DNA sequence: TGTGCCAGCAGTCTAAGCCTGGGGGCGGGAGGCGCAGATACGCAGTATTTT. Encoded protein: CASSLSLGAGGADTQYF.

V and J are TRBV7-2 and TRBJ2-1; no clear D. Germline lookup yields CDR1 SGHTA and CDR2 FQGNSA. V was shortened by 2 bases and J by 5 bases, with 13 bases between the two germline ends. CDR3 length equals 15 residues. The CDR3 DNA reads TGTGCCAGCAGCTTAATTCCCCGTAACCACAATGAGCAGTTCTTC. Protein product: CASSLIPRNHNEQFF.

This clone has just a few counts. The chain couples TRBV19 to TRBJ2-5; TRBD1 aligns across 8 bases. CDR1 and CDR2 from the germline V gene are LNHDA and SQIVND (reference sequence). Trimming removed 4 bases from V and 3 bases from J; junction bases left unmatched: 4. The CDR3 runs to 14 residues. This CDR3 reads CASSKTGVEETQYF. CDR3 nucleotide sequence: TGTGCCAGTAGTAAGACAGGGGTGGAAGAGACCCAGTACTTC.